This TCR beta chain was identified in a study of shared clonotypes between healthy human individuals. Study-wide findings and caveats: With a few donors compared, approximately 5.5% of naive CD4 clonotypes were shared.

Regarding this clone: Its specificity is not known.

Trimming cost V 5 bases and J 4 bases; bases outside gene matches: 10. This CDR3 spans 17 amino acids. Germline CDR1 is MDHEN and CDR2 is SYDVKM. Those who donated, Caucasian adults without exception, all lived in Nashville, Tennessee. The CD4+ fraction was divided into a CD45RA+ naive subset and a CD45RA-negative memory subset. TCRdb's table, derived via immunoSEQ multiplex PCR, lists solely in-frame clones and lacks some. The sample lists approximately 2.5 million clones, approximately 93% occurring once. This TCR came from a man younger than 30 in good health. Some clones in this sample may be carry-over from other donors' samples. The sequenced sample was naive CD4+ T cells from PBMCs. Subset noted: CD45RA+ positively selected. The V and J genes are TRBV28 and TRBJ1-5; 11 bases are a match to TRBD1. CDR3: CASSGTGGIFVNQPQHF. DNA for the CDR3: TGTGCCAGCAGTGGGACAGGGGGAATTTTCGTGAATCAGCCCCAGCATTTT.